A single sample gave rise to the 17 T cell receptor beta chains below, sequenced in a study of T cell responses to AZD1222 COVID-19 vaccine. Repertoires were generated with immunoSEQ multiplex PCR, while TCRdb's copy carries only in-frame clones and drops some. This table holds 150,000 to 200,000 clones, 85% to 90% found once. The sequences come from peripheral blood, collected 28 days after the second AZD1222 dose. Every receptor here comes from an adult who received the AZD1222 COVID-19 vaccine.

The chain recombines TRBV19 with TRBJ1-2, with 8 nucleotides matching TRBD1. The J segment lost 4 bases and the V segment lost 7 bases, leaving 11 bases of the junction unmatched. Germline CDR1 LNHDA, CDR2 SQIVND (reference sequence). This CDR3 has 15 amino acids. The CDR3 DNA sequence: TGTGCCAGTACTCTGACAGGGGTCGATGGCTATGGCTACACCTTC. It translates to CASTLTGVDGYGYTF.

The V gene is TRBV19, the J gene TRBJ1-2, with 9 bases identical to TRBD1. V shed 5 bases and J 5 bases; nucleotides not matched to a gene: 9. Per germline, CDR1 LNHDA and CDR2 SQIVND (reference sequence). The CDR3 loop spans 15 amino acids. CDR3 region: CASSEQGALLYGYTF. The CDR3 DNA sequence: TGTGCCAGTAGTGAACAGGGGGCGCTTCTATATGGCTACACCTTC.

The chain is built from TRBV7-9 and TRBJ1-2; 7 bases match TRBD1. Losses at the gene ends were 5 bases for V and 3 bases for J; bases not matched to a gene: 6. Germline assignment: CDR1 SEHNR and CDR2 FQNEAQ (reference sequence). CDR3 length: 14 amino acids. CDR3 nucleotides: TGTGCCAGCAGCCCACGGGACAGATACTATGGCTACACCTTC. Its translation: CASSPRDRYYGYTF.

V usage is TRBV11-3 and J usage is TRBJ1-1, with 8 bases fitting TRBD1. Germline V CDR1 and CDR2: SGHNT, YENEEA. CDR3 length: 19 residues. V shed 4 bases, J shed 0 bases, and the junction held 16 bases outside the gene matches. CDR3 amino acids: CASSSRHRTGRRMNTEAFF. As DNA, the CDR3 is TGTGCCAGCAGCTCCCGCCACCGGACAGGGCGACGGATGAACACTGAAGCTTTCTTT.

This chain links TRBV18 with TRBJ2-2, with TRBD2 matching 9 bases. J gave up 3 bases and V 1 base, and 6 bases lay outside the gene matches. CDR3 length: 17 amino acids. Germline CDR1 is KGHSH and CDR2 is LQKENI. Here the CDR3 reads CASSPRRGGADTGELFF. CDR3 in DNA: TGTGCCAGCTCACCACGACGCGGGGGGGCGGACACCGGGGAGCTGTTTTTT. Combining the CDR3 with reference TRBV18 and TRBJ2-2 gives the whole variable domain NAGVMQNPRHLVRRRGQEARLRCSPMKGHSHVYWYRQLPEEGLKFMVYLQKENIIDESGMPKERFSAEFPKEGPSILRIQQVVRGDSAAYFCASSPRRGGADTGELFFGEGSRLTVL.

The V gene is TRBV30, the J gene TRBJ2-5; 12 bases agree with TRBD2. The CDR3 totals 14 residues. V gave up 3 bases and J gave up 5 bases; unmatched junction bases: 4. CDR1 and CDR2 from the germline V gene are GTSNPN and SVGIG (reference sequence). CDR3 DNA sequence: TGTGCCTGGAGAGGACTAGCGGGGTTCGAGACCCAGTACTTC. It specifies CAWRGLAGFETQYF.

This chain links TRBV5-6 with TRBJ2-7; D is possibly TRBD1 (6 bases). This CDR3 comprises 15 residues. V was shortened by 2 bases and J by 3 bases, with 15 bases between the two germline ends. Per the germline V gene, CDR1 is SGHDT and CDR2 is YYEEEE. The DNA for the CDR3 is TGTGCCAGCAGCTTAGACAGACAGGTATACTACGAGCAGTACTTC. This sequence encodes CASSLDRQVYYEQYF.

The V call is TRBV9, the J call TRBJ1-5; D is undetermined. The V and J ends lost 3 bases and 7 bases respectively, with 20 bases between them. CDR1 is SGDLS, CDR2 YYNGEE, per germline. This CDR3 has 16 amino acids. CDR3 nucleotides: TGTGCCAGCAGCGCCTCCCCGGACGGATGGCAGCAGCCCCAGCATTTT. This codes for CASSASPDGWQQPQHF.

The rearrangement uses TRBV7-3 and TRBJ2-5; 8 bases map to TRBD1. The length of the CDR3 is 13 residues. The J segment lost 5 bases and the V segment lost 5 bases, leaving 4 bases of the junction unmatched. Germline V CDR1 and CDR2: SGHTA, FQGTGA. CDR3 loop: CASSTTGAETQYF. Here the CDR3 DNA reads TGTGCCAGCAGCACGACAGGGGCCGAGACCCAGTACTTC. Looking up the rest from reference TRBV7-3 and TRBJ2-5 gives the full variable domain: GAGVSQTPSNKVTEKGKYVELRCDPISGHTALYWYRQSLGQGPEFLIYFQGTGAADDSGLPNDRFFAVRPEGSVSTLKIQRTERGDSAVYLCASSTTGAETQYFGPGTRLLVL.

In its sample, this clone was seen once. This CDR3 is CASSTGANYGYTF. In DNA form, the CDR3 reads TGTGCCAGCAGTACCGGGGCAAACTATGGCTACACCTTC. The V and J genes are TRBV25-1 and TRBJ1-2, with D maybe TRBD1 (5 bases). The CDR3 consists of 13 residues. Germline loops: CDR1 MGHDK, CDR2 SYGVNS. The V end lost 5 bases, the J end lost 2 bases, and 9 bases lay between the germline ends.

This rearrangement joins TRBV20-1 to TRBJ2-7; the D gene is possibly TRBD2 (5 bases). The germline V gene has CDR1 DFQATT and CDR2 SNEGSKA (reference sequence). V was pared by 8 bases and J by 4 bases, with 12 bases between. CDR3 length equals 11 residues. CDR3 sequence (DNA): TGCAGTCTGCCGGCGGGTTACGAGCAGTACTTC. Amino acid sequence: CSLPAGYEQYF.

The gene calls are TRBV7-9 and TRBJ2-5; 11 positions match TRBD2. The germline CDR1 and CDR2 sequences are SEHNR and FQNEAQ (reference sequence). This CDR3 has 16 amino acids. Trimming took 8 bases from V and 2 from J; bases not matched to a gene: 10. CDR3 bases: TGTGCCAGCGATATTAGCGGGGGGGCCTTACAAGAGACCCAGTACTTC. Translated, it gives CASDISGGALQETQYF.

This clone came up once. The chain carries TRBV7-2 and TRBJ2-7, with D possibly called TRBD1 or TRBD2 (5 bases each). V was pared by 1 base and J by 2 bases, with 15 bases between. The CDR3 is made up of 16 amino acids. Germline assignment: CDR1 SGHTA and CDR2 FQGNSA. The CDR3 region is CASSLDSSRDPYEQYF. DNA for the CDR3: TGTGCCAGCAGCTTAGACTCCTCTCGGGACCCCTACGAGCAGTACTTC.

This clone was counted between two and nine times. The chain uses TRBV5-6 and TRBJ1-2, with a weak D call TRBD1 (6 bases). The germline CDR1 and CDR2 sequences are SGHDT and YYEEEE. CDR3 length: 16 amino acids. V lost 1 base to trimming and J lost 8 bases, with 21 bases between them. The CDR3 coding sequence is TGTGCCAGCAGCTTGAAAAGGACAGCTTACTCCTTAGGCTACACCTTC. Its translation: CASSLKRTAYSLGYTF.

This rearrangement joins TRBV6-6 to TRBJ2-3; TRBD1 matches at 9 bases. This CDR3 has 15 amino acids. Germline CDR1 MNHNY, CDR2 SVGAGI (reference sequence). After removal of 5 bases from V and 3 bases from J, the junction contained 6 bases not matched to a gene. CDR3 sequence: CASSHRGRVTDTQYF. CDR3 sequence (DNA): TGTGCCAGCAGTCACAGGGGGCGGGTGACAGATACGCAGTATTTT.

This clone appeared many times. The chain combines TRBV18 with TRBJ1-4, with D perhaps TRBD1 (6 bases). V lost 2 bases and J lost 10, with 11 bases in between. The CDR3 sequence is 13 residues long. The V gene's germline CDR1 is KGHSH and CDR2 LQKENI. CDR3 bases: TGTGCCAGCTCACCAGGGGGCTTAGGAAAACTGTTTTTT. Translation: CASSPGGLGKLFF. Full variable domain (remainder filled in from reference TRBV18 and TRBJ1-4): NAGVMQNPRHLVRRRGQEARLRCSPMKGHSHVYWYRQLPEEGLKFMVYLQKENIIDESGMPKERFSAEFPKEGPSILRIQQVVRGDSAAYFCASSPGGLGKLFFGSGTQLSVL.

This rearrangement joins TRBV5-1 to TRBJ1-2; weak D call: TRBD1 (5 bases). CDR1 is SGHRS and CDR2 is YFSETQ in the germline V gene. CDR3 size: 16 residues. The V and J ends lost 0 bases and 4 bases respectively, with 16 bases between them. This CDR3 is CASSLVVGEGSYGYTF. The CDR3 nucleotides read TGCGCCAGCAGCTTGGTCGTCGGTGAGGGGAGCTATGGCTACACCTTC.